Presented here are 28 T cell receptor beta chains from one specimen sequenced in a study of cytotoxic CD8 clonotypes in ibrutinib-treated CLL. Generated by immunoSEQ multiplex PCR, the TCRdb table keeps only in-frame clones and is missing some. The sample yields about 120,000 clones, roughly 60% seen once. Source: PBMCs, taken after 24 months of ibrutinib treatment. The receptors derive from a human donor with chronic lymphocytic leukemia.

This clone appeared a few times. The CDR3: CASSPYPDSNQPQHF. The CDR3 DNA follows: TGTGCCAGCAGCCCCTATCCGGATAGCAATCAGCCCCAGCATTTT. The genes are TRBV5-8 and TRBJ1-5, with unresolved D. Germline V lookup: CDR1 SGHTS, CDR2 YDEGEE. Trimming left V 4 bases short and J 0 bases short, with 11 bases between. CDR3 size: 15 residues.

This clone was detected only a few times. V usage is TRBV16 and J usage is TRBJ1-1; D ambiguous. This CDR3 is built from 11 residues. CDR1 and CDR2 (germline): KGHSY, FQNENV. The V end lost 0 bases, the J end lost 14 bases, and 10 bases lay between the germline ends. The CDR3 is CASSQSRVAFF. CDR3 sequence (DNA): TGTGCCAGCAGCCAATCGAGGGTTGCGTTCTTT.

The rearrangement joins TRBV5-1 to TRBJ2-7; 10 bases are a match to TRBD1. Unmatched junction bases numbered 10, after V lost 3 bases and J lost 7 bases. The CDR3 totals 15 residues. Germline V gene data show CDR1 as SGHRS and CDR2 as YFSETQ. The CDR3 DNA sequence: TGCGCCAGCAGCTATTCCGGGACAGGGGCCGGGGAGCAGTACTTC. Protein sequence: CASSYSGTGAGEQYF. The full variable domain, in which reference TRBV5-1 and TRBJ2-7 provide the parts outside the CDR3, is KAGVTQTPRYLIKTRGQQVTLSCSPISGHRSVSWYQQTPGQGLQFLFEYFSETQRNKGNFPGRFSGRQFSNSRSEMNVSTLELGDSALYLCASSYSGTGAGEQYFGPGTRLTVT.

The genes are TRBV6-6 and TRBJ1-2; 11 bases are a match to TRBD1. Germline V gene lookup returns CDR1 MNHNY and CDR2 SVGAGI (reference sequence). Trimming at V came to 6 bases and at J to 6 bases, leaving 6 bases not matched to a gene. The CDR3 is 14 residues long. For the CDR3, the DNA is TGTGCCAGCAGGTGGACAGGGGGCGATCATGGCTACACCTTC. This encodes CASRWTGGDHGYTF.

This chain joins TRBV10-3 and TRBJ2-7; the D gene is possibly TRBD1 (5 bases). Trimming stripped 9 bases from V and 0 bases from J, with 12 bases between. This CDR3 contains 13 residues. Germline V gene lookup returns CDR1 ENHRY and CDR2 SYGVKD. The CDR3 spells CAMTDDSSYEQYF. CDR3 coding DNA: TGTGCCATGACAGACGATAGCTCCTACGAGCAGTACTTC.

V gene TRBV7-9 combines with J gene TRBJ2-5; TRBD2 is a possible D gene (6 bases). This CDR3 has 13 amino acids. Germline loops: CDR1 SEHNR, CDR2 FQNEAQ (reference sequence). V dropped 8 bases and J dropped 4 bases, with 14 bases sitting between them. For the CDR3, the DNA is TGTGCCAGCCTCCTGGACGGGGGAGAGACCCAGTACTTC. Its translation is CASLLDGGETQYF.

The chain links TRBV6-1 to TRBJ2-3; 10 nucleotides align to TRBD2. Germline V gives CDR1 MNHNS, CDR2 SASEGT. The CDR3 has 14 amino acids. V lost 5 bases and J lost 2; bases outside the gene matches: 1. Written as DNA, the CDR3 is TGTGCCAGCAGTACTAGCGGGGACACAGATACGCAGTATTTT. It yields the protein CASSTSGDTDTQYF.

CDR3 residues: CASSPTGPNTEAFF. CDR3 bases: TGTGCCAGCTCACCGACAGGGCCGAACACTGAAGCTTTCTTT. The V call is TRBV18, the J call TRBJ1-1, with TRBD1 matching 7 bases. CDR3 length: 14 residues. Germline V CDR1 and CDR2: KGHSH, LQKENI. Trimming cost V 3 bases and J 1 base; bases outside gene matches: 2.

V is TRBV5-4 and J is TRBJ2-1; the D call may be TRBD1 or TRBD2 (5 bases each). V lost 0 bases and J 7 bases, leaving 5 bases between the germline ends. CDR1 SGHNT and CDR2 YYREEE come from the germline V gene (reference sequence). The CDR3 is 12 amino acids. CDR3 sequence: CASSLGGNEQFF. CDR3 coding DNA: TGTGCCAGCAGCTTGGGGGGGAATGAGCAGTTCTTC.

V and J are TRBV6-6 and TRBJ1-2; TRBD1 is a possible D gene (6 bases). The germline gives CDR1 MNHNY, CDR2 SVGAGI (reference sequence). The germline V and J ends were trimmed by 2 bases and 3 bases, with 13 bases remaining between them. The CDR3 is made up of 15 amino acids. The CDR3 here is CASSYQQGGHYGYTF. The CDR3 DNA reads as TGTGCCAGCAGTTACCAACAGGGCGGTCACTATGGCTACACCTTC.

The CDR3 region is CASSLGYRGWEQYF. The CDR3 DNA is TGTGCCAGCAGCTTAGGCTACAGGGGCTGGGAGCAGTACTTC. The gene calls are TRBV7-8 and TRBJ2-7; 7 nucleotides agree with TRBD1. Germline V lookup: CDR1 SGHVS, CDR2 FQNEAQ. V was clipped by 1 base and J by 7 bases; unmatched bases: 7. The CDR3 is 14 amino acids.

This clone has more than one count but fewer than ten. This chain links TRBV5-6 with TRBJ1-6; maybe TRBD1 (5 bases). Germline V gene lookup returns CDR1 SGHDT and CDR2 YYEEEE. The length of the CDR3 is 12 residues. Trimming cost V 5 bases and J 10 bases, with 10 bases left between them. The CDR3 protein is CASSGARSPLHF. CDR3 bases: TGTGCCAGCAGTGGGGCACGATCACCCCTCCACTTT. The full variable domain, rest sourced from reference TRBV5-6 and TRBJ1-6, is DAGVTQSPTHLIKTRGQQVTLRCSPKSGHDTVSWYQQALGQGPQFIFQYYEEEERQRGNFPDRFSGHQFPNYSSELNVNALLLGDSALYLCASSGARSPLHFGNGTRLTVT.

The CDR3 bases are TGTGCCTGGAGTGTTCACACCGGGGGGATTGGAAACACCATATATTTT. It yields the protein CAWSVHTGGIGNTIYF. The chain couples TRBV30 to TRBJ1-3; weak D call: TRBD1 (5 bases). Trimming removed 0 bases from V and 3 bases from J, with 15 bases in between. The CDR3 is 16 amino acids. Germline-derived CDR1 and CDR2 are GTSNPN and SVGIG (reference sequence). The entire variable domain, with the rest obtained from reference TRBV30 and TRBJ1-3, is as follows: SQTIHQWPATLVQPVGSPLSLECTVEGTSNPNLYWYRQAAGRGLQLLFYSVGIGQISSEVPQNLSASRPQDRQFILSSKKLLLSDSGFYLCAWSVHTGGIGNTIYFGEGSWLTVV.

Notes on this clone: The same CDR3 is also encoded by other DNA sequences in this sample. The chain couples TRBV25-1 to TRBJ2-7; maybe TRBD2 (5 bases). V lost 7 bases to trimming and J lost 2 bases, with 12 bases between them. The CDR3 consists of 13 residues. Germline CDR1 is MGHDK and CDR2 is SYGVNS. CDR3 nucleotides: TGTGCCAGCAAAGACGGAGGAGCCTACGAGCAGTACTTC. Translating gives CASKDGGAYEQYF.

The chain is built from TRBV21-1 and TRBJ2-1. TRBV21-1 is labeled a pseudogene. The CDR3 covers 13 residues. The CDR3 loop reads CASSKVAGNEQFF. In DNA form, the CDR3 reads TGTGCCAGCAGCAAAGTAGCAGGAAATGAGCAGTTCTTC.

The rearrangement links TRBV6-6 to TRBJ2-4, with 11 bases aligning to TRBD2. The CDR3 runs to 16 residues. V was pared by 5 bases and J by 8 bases, with 11 bases of the junction left unmatched. CDR1 MNHNY and CDR2 SVGAGI come from the germline V gene (reference sequence). CDR3 sequence (DNA): TGTGCCAGCAGTCCCCGGGGATTAGCGGGGGGGGACATTCAGTACTTC. Translating it yields CASSPRGLAGGDIQYF.

This rearrangement joins TRBV30 to TRBJ1-5; no reliable D call. The germline V gene encodes CDR1 GTSNPN and CDR2 SVGIG (reference sequence). Deletions cut 0 bases from V and 0 bases from J, with 15 bases between. This CDR3 has 17 residues. The CDR3 sequence is CAWSVSPSSYSNQPQHF. CDR3 nucleotide sequence: TGTGCCTGGAGTGTTTCACCGTCCTCTTATAGCAATCAGCCCCAGCATTTT.

This rearrangement joins TRBV28 to TRBJ2-5; unclear D gene. The V end was cut by 3 bases, the J end by 2 bases, with 10 bases between. This CDR3 has 14 amino acids. The germline gives CDR1 MDHEN, CDR2 SYDVKM. This chain's CDR3 is CASSFAQTQETQYF. The CDR3 region has the DNA TGTGCCAGCAGTTTCGCTCAGACACAAGAGACCCAGTACTTC.

This chain links TRBV7-9 with TRBJ2-6, with D perhaps TRBD1 (6 bases). CDR1 and CDR2 (germline): SEHNR, FQNEAQ (reference sequence). The CDR3 is 18 amino acids. The V gene lost 2 bases and the J gene lost 0 bases, with 14 bases spanning the gap. CDR3 loop: CASSLTTGASSGANVLTF. DNA for the CDR3: TGTGCCAGCAGCTTAACGACAGGCGCTAGCTCTGGGGCCAACGTCCTGACTTTC.

The genes are TRBV6-6 and TRBJ1-2, with no clear D. The CDR3 is 14 amino acids. Germline CDR1 MNHNY, CDR2 SVGAGI (reference sequence). Trimming took off 2 bases at V and 2 bases at J, with 9 bases between the two ends. This CDR3 reads CASSYRIGNYGYTF. The CDR3 region has the DNA TGTGCCAGCAGTTACCGGATAGGGAACTATGGCTACACCTTC.

The rearrangement uses TRBV10-3 and TRBJ2-6; tentative D call: TRBD1 (5 bases). V shed 3 bases and J shed 0 bases, with 15 bases lying between them. CDR1 is ENHRY, CDR2 SYGVKD, per germline. The CDR3 spans 18 residues. The CDR3 spells CAISEGVTGPSGANVLTF. The DNA for the CDR3 is TGTGCCATCAGTGAAGGGGTCACCGGGCCCTCTGGGGCCAACGTCCTGACTTTC.

J is TRBJ2-7 and V is TRBV30; 12 nucleotides align to TRBD2. Germline assignment: CDR1 GTSNPN and CDR2 SVGIG (reference sequence). Germline trimming cut 2 bases from V and 8 bases from J; bases unmatched to any gene: 7. The CDR3 sequence is 14 residues long. In DNA, the CDR3 is TGTGCCTGGAGTTTTGGACTAGCGGGGTCGCAGCAGTACTTC. It codes for CAWSFGLAGSQQYF.

J is TRBJ2-3 and V is TRBV5-1; 8 bases map to TRBD2. The CDR3 totals 17 residues. Trimming took 0 bases from V and 4 from J; bases not matched to a gene: 10. Germline V gene lookup returns CDR1 SGHRS and CDR2 YFSETQ. The CDR3 is CASSLAGSSGAADTQYF. The CDR3 region has the DNA TGCGCCAGCAGCTTGGCCGGGAGTAGCGGGGCCGCAGATACGCAGTATTTT.

As to this clone: This same CDR3 is encoded by further DNA sequences in the sample. The CDR3 here is CSARQETQYF. In DNA, the CDR3 is TGCAGTGCTCGACAAGAGACCCAGTACTTC. This chain links TRBV20-1 with TRBJ2-5; no clear D gene. CDR3 size: 10 residues. Germline CDR1 is DFQATT and CDR2 is SNEGSKA (reference sequence). Trimming pared 5 bases from V and 2 bases from J, leaving 3 bases between.

This clone was counted only a few times. This chain uses TRBV5-1 with TRBJ2-2; D could derive from TRBD1 or TRBD2 (5 bases each). The germline CDR1 and CDR2 sequences are SGHRS and YFSETQ. This CDR3 is built from 16 residues. V was cut by 0 bases and J by 0 bases, with 9 bases left in between. The CDR3 DNA is TGCGCCAGCAGCTTGGGGGGACCATCGAACACCGGGGAGCTGTTTTTT. Its translation: CASSLGGPSNTGELFF.

The rearrangement joins TRBV7-2 to TRBJ2-7, with 11 bases aligning to TRBD1. The CDR3 covers 17 residues. The germline gives CDR1 SGHTA, CDR2 FQGNSA. The junction had 14 bases not matched to a gene; V was cut back by 5 bases and J by 5 bases. For the CDR3, the DNA is TGTGCCAGCAGCCCCGGACAGGGGGCACCCACCGCCCACGAGCAGTACTTC. It specifies CASSPGQGAPTAHEQYF.

This clone was detected a few times. The rearrangement uses TRBV30 and TRBJ1-2; D is perhaps TRBD1 (6 bases). Deletions cut 5 bases from V and 2 bases from J, with 12 bases between. Germline values: CDR1 GTSNPN, CDR2 SVGIG (reference sequence). The CDR3 length is 13 residues. The CDR3 reads CAWVQGLNYGYTF. For the CDR3, the DNA is TGTGCCTGGGTACAGGGTCTCAACTATGGCTACACCTTC. Supplemented by reference TRBV30 and TRBJ1-2, the full variable domain reads SQTIHQWPATLVQPVGSPLSLECTVEGTSNPNLYWYRQAAGRGLQLLFYSVGIGQISSEVPQNLSASRPQDRQFILSSKKLLLSDSGFYLCAWVQGLNYGYTFGSGTRLTVV.

The chain has TRBV13 and TRBJ1-6; 8 nucleotides match TRBD1. Looked up from germline, CDR1 is PRHDT and CDR2 is FYEKMQ (reference sequence). The CDR3 is 15 amino acids. The J segment lost 10 bases and the V segment lost 0 bases, leaving 5 bases of the junction unmatched. The CDR3: CASSLGDRDLSPLHF. The CDR3 DNA reads as TGTGCCAGCAGCTTAGGGGACAGGGACTTATCACCCCTCCACTTT. Filled out from reference TRBV13 and TRBJ1-6, the complete variable domain reads AAGVIQSPRHLIKEKRETATLKCYPIPRHDTVYWYQQGPGQDPQFLISFYEKMQSDKGSIPDRFSAQQFSDYHSELNMSSLELGDSALYFCASSLGDRDLSPLHFGNGTRLTVT.